What follows describes a single T cell receptor beta chain. The clone's antigen remains unknown. Per-base qualities were not stored, and no clone one base away is much larger. TCRbeta CDR3 regions were amplified from genomic DNA by means of the immunoSEQ Assay, a bias-controlled multiplex PCR. Under the source paper's analysis protocol: Within the assay, amplification of reference gene primers was used to estimate how many nucleated cells each sample contained. To quantify the absolute abundance of each unique TCRbeta CDR3 rearrangement, sequence reads were collapsed and filtered. For each sample, productive Simpson clonality was calculated as the square root of Simpson's diversity index across productive rearrangements. The table comes from immuneACCESS by way of TCRdb, which keeps in-frame sequences with V and J called. Part of the clones is missing from these tables; in studies checked, under half for an unresolved V gene and the rest for unknown reasons. D and trimming were read from the DNA, whereas the V and J calls and clone size are those reported in that table. The sample table contains about 160,000 clones; only one count was recorded for 85% of them. The ten largest account for approximately 3% of the sample.

This sample is drawn from a study of blood T cell repertoires in COVID-19 (dated by TCRdb to about 2020). With regard to the full study: Collaborator samples came from the United States, Italy and Spain and covered acute and convalescent phases of COVID-19. The prospective study material was composed of cDNA or gDNA derived from T cells, B-cell-depleted T cells, or PBMCs. Deeply sampled blood TCRbeta repertoires from subjects exposed to, actively infected with, or recovered from COVID-19 were included in the dataset. The repertoires were released in a freely available public database meant as a resource for research on the immune response to SARS-CoV-2. Samples came from the ongoing ImmuneRACE study (first 160 participants) plus 1,254 subjects from 6 global collaborators. The sample metadata nearly always contained a de-identified subject ID, COVID-19 status, age in years and sex. Where HLA class I and class II types were available, the types were taken from metadata supplied by the sample provider, not from assay-based typing. What the work shows at the level of the full study, not this receptor alone: The quantity of clinical and demographic metadata differed by source and by participant and was supplied without curation.

Collaborating institutions collected whole blood in K2EDTA tubes following their own protocols. For TCRbeta analysis, collaborator samples were shipped as frozen whole blood, as isolated PBMCs, or as DNA extracted from either sample type. The trim is 1 base for V and 1 base for J, with a gap of 11 bases between the germline ends. The CDR3 runs 15 residues from the cysteine to the phenylalanine. This entry keeps only the CDR3 DNA: 45 bases, framed from base 1. The germline V gene gives CDR1 as LGHNA and CDR2 as YNFKEQ. Material: peripheral blood. The source of this sequence is a human donor with acute or convalescent COVID-19. The donor label of this sample is uncertain. Recombination joined TRBV4-2 with TRBJ2-7; D gene: possibly TRBD1, on 6 matching bases. The CDR3: CASSQGITGSYEQYF. The nucleotide sequence reads as follows: TGTGCCAGCAGCCAAGGTATTACAGGGTCCTACGAGCAGTACTTC.